Sequencing of this T cell receptor (beta chain) was carried out in a study of blood T cell repertoires in COVID-19. After removal of 3 bases from V and 0 bases from J, the junction contained 10 bases not matched to a gene. CDR3 length: 19 residues. The germline V gene encodes CDR1 SGHDN and CDR2 FVKESK. Authors' methods: Estimated nucleated cell counts came from reference gene primer amplification. Assay: immunoSEQ multiplex PCR; the TCRdb copy retains only in-frame clones and omits some. Clone size and the V and J calls come from that table; the DNA yielded D and trimming. The sample includes about 190,000 clones, about 85% of them seen just once.

The clonotype was recovered from a man younger than 45 with acute or convalescent COVID-19. The chain uses TRBV14 and TRBJ2-2, with 10 bases that match TRBD1. Source material: peripheral blood. The CDR3 sequence: CASSQNRDRGWANTGELFF. The DNA of the CDR3 is TGTGCCAGCAGCCAGAACCGGGACAGGGGATGGGCGAACACCGGGGAGCTGTTTTTT. The complete variable domain, with remaining parts taken from reference TRBV14 and TRBJ2-2, reads EAGVTQFPSHSVIEKGQTVTLRCDPISGHDNLYWYRRVMGKEIKFLLHFVKESKQDESGMPNNRFLAERTGGTYSTLKVQPAELEDSGVYFCASSQNRDRGWANTGELFFGEGSRLTVL.